This T cell receptor beta chain emerged from a study of blood T cell repertoires in COVID-19. Study summary: T cells, B-cell-depleted T cells, or PBMCs provided the cDNA or gDNA that served as material.

This clone was found once. At the DNA level, this CDR3 is encoded by other sequences in the same sample as well. This table comes from immunoSEQ multiplex PCR, and its TCRdb copy is limited to in-frame clones, with some not included. The repertoire consists of 150,000 to 200,000 clones, with approximately 81% occurring once and the leading ten covering about 3.5%. The sample consisted of peripheral blood. The sequence was collected from a human donor with acute or convalescent COVID-19. The donor label of this sample is uncertain.

CDR3 nucleotide sequence: TGTGCCAGCAGTGAAGGCAGGGACACCGGGGAGCTGTTTTTT. Protein product: CASSEGRDTGELFF. This chain uses TRBV2 with TRBJ2-2, with D maybe TRBD1 (5 bases). This CDR3 contains 14 residues. Germline V gene data show CDR1 as SNHLY and CDR2 as FYNNEI. With 1 base removed from V and 3 bases from J, the gap between germline ends came to 6 bases.